This T cell receptor beta chain was retrieved from a study of vaccination effects on CD4 cells after COVID-19. Study results and caveats: Common cold coronaviruses were cross-recognized by only 1 of 255 vaccine-induced clones in healthy vaccinees. At late timepoints after vaccination, vaccine- and infection-induced clones shrank markedly.

Ahead of sequencing, the ViraFEST assay grew antigen-specific CD4+ T cells using viral peptide pools. Investigators separated out CD4+ T cells once around 9 days of culture had passed. Vaccine administered to participants consisted of two doses of either BNT162b2 or mRNA-1273. A few million PBMC were seeded per well and grown in the presence of 10 IU/ml IL-2 and about 10 ug/ml peptides. Note on this clone: What it binds is not known. Additional DNA sequences in this sample encode the identical CDR3.

The V segment lost 3 bases and the J segment 8 bases; nucleotides outside the gene matches: 10. The germline V gene encodes CDR1 SGDLS and CDR2 YYNGEE. The length of the CDR3 is 14 residues. Some clones are missing from TCRdb's copy, which holds only in-frame ones; the method was immunoSEQ multiplex PCR. The profile covers around 15,000 clones, with about 70% appearing a single time and approximately 17% taken by the ten largest. The sequence was obtained from a human donor who received a COVID-19 vaccine. Sequenced here: CD4+ T cells from PBMCs cultured with HCoV-NL63 spike peptides, sampled after COVID-19 vaccination. The chain carries TRBV9 and TRBJ1-2; 7 bases line up with TRBD1. CDR3 in amino acids: CASSAGDSRGGYTF. The CDR3 nucleotides are TGTGCCAGCAGCGCCGGGGACAGTCGGGGGGGCTACACCTTC.